Below, 30 T cell receptor beta chains from the same sample are listed, as sequenced in a study of blood T cells in healthy people across ages. The second PCR ran roughly 6 to 11 cycles with a sample-barcoded 5' primer and J-beta primers. One entry per CDR3 protein results from TCRdb running MiXCR on the 5' RACE reads. The repertoire holds about 570,000 distinct CDR3 sequences, with about 28% as singletons. These sequences were also reported in another study, on T cells of mothers and their children.

The sequencing sample was made of blood. Receptors were obtained from a boy aged 2-15 years in good health.

This clonotype was observed a few times. The chain links TRBV2 to TRBJ1-6; D is perhaps TRBD1 (5 bases). This CDR3 region has 13 residues. The V end was cut by 7 bases, the J end by 7 bases, with 11 bases between. Germline loops: CDR1 SNHLY, CDR2 FYNNEI. The CDR3 is CASMTGTNSPLHF. Written as DNA, the CDR3 is TGTGCCAGCATGACGGGGACGAATTCACCCCTCCACTTT.

There are a few counts of this clonotype. The chain combines TRBV20-1 with TRBJ1-4; D not certain. In germline, CDR1 is DFQATT, CDR2 SNEGSKA (reference sequence). Between the trimmed V and J ends, which lost 6 bases and 0 bases, there was a span of 8 bases. The CDR3 covers 13 residues. CDR3 region: CSAAGATNEKLFF. CDR3 sequence (DNA): TGCAGTGCGGCCGGCGCAACTAATGAAAAACTGTTTTTT.

The chain couples TRBV6-5 to TRBJ1-6; no definite D call. Germline CDR1 MNHEY, CDR2 SVGAGI. Trimming cost V 2 bases and J 5 bases, with 13 bases left between them. The CDR3 consists of 16 residues. CDR3 amino acids: CASSYKQIADNSPLHF. As DNA, the CDR3 is TGTGCCAGCAGTTACAAACAGATAGCGGATAATTCACCCCTCCACTTT.

This clonotype has more than one count but fewer than ten. This chain joins TRBV11-2 and TRBJ2-4; D may be TRBD1 (6 bases). This CDR3 has 16 residues. V was clipped by 5 bases and J by 0 bases, with 14 bases between them. CDR1 and CDR2 (germline): SGHAT, FQNNGV. CDR3 coding DNA: TGTGCCAGCAGCCTTGGACAGATTCTAGCCAAAAACATTCAGTACTTC. Its translation: CASSLGQILAKNIQYF.

This clonotype was counted a few times. The chain uses TRBV10-2 and TRBJ1-1; D gene unclear. V was shortened by 5 bases and J by 0 bases, with 7 bases between the two germline ends. Germline CDR1 reads WSHSY; CDR2 reads SAAADI. This CDR3 region has 13 residues. CDR3 bases: TGCGCCAGCAGTCATCACATGAACACTGAAGCTTTCTTT. Translation: CASSHHMNTEAFF.

This clonotype was seen ten or more times. CDR3 in amino acids: CASSLGPGTEAFF. CDR3 nucleotides: TGTGCCAGCAGTTTAGGGCCCGGCACTGAAGCTTTCTTT. J is TRBJ1-1 and V is TRBV12-3 or TRBV12-4; D is ambiguous. V dropped 1 base and J dropped 4 bases, with 7 bases sitting between them. The CDR3 spans 13 residues.

Remarks on this clonotype: This sequence may be a read error, since a much larger clone differs from it by one base. The V gene is TRBV5-6, the J gene TRBJ2-1, with 7 bases aligning to TRBD1. CDR1 is SGHDT and CDR2 is YYEEEE in the germline V gene. V lost 2 bases and J lost 4; bases outside the gene matches: 9. This CDR3 has 16 residues. The CDR3 region has the DNA TGTGCCAGCAGCTTAAACGAGGGACAGATTTACAATGAGCAGTTCTTC. This translates into CASSLNEGQIYNEQFF.

The table lists this clonotype with a few counts. V usage is TRBV5-1 and J usage is TRBJ2-5; 11 nucleotides match TRBD2. J gave up 3 bases and V 3 bases, and 4 bases lay outside the gene matches. The CDR3 sequence is 15 residues long. Germline lookup yields CDR1 SGHRS and CDR2 YFSETQ. This CDR3 reads CASSSLAGAEETQYF. The CDR3, as DNA: TGCGCCAGCAGCTCACTAGCGGGAGCTGAAGAGACCCAGTACTTC.

This clonotype was detected once. The genes are TRBV5-1 and TRBJ2-1; D unclear. V lost 1 base and J lost 3, with 11 bases in between. The germline V gene has CDR1 SGHRS and CDR2 YFSETQ. The CDR3 totals 15 residues. CDR3 in amino acids: CASSLNSGYYNEQFF. CDR3 bases: TGCGCCAGCAGCTTGAACTCGGGCTACTACAATGAGCAGTTCTTC.

Only a few counts were recorded for this clonotype. The chain joins TRBV29-1 to TRBJ1-2, with TRBD1 matching 8 bases. This CDR3 region has 16 residues. Trimming removed 3 bases from V and 3 bases from J; junction bases left unmatched: 12. Germline V lookup: CDR1 SQVTM, CDR2 ANQGSEA. The CDR3: CSVENFAQGADYGYTF. DNA for the CDR3: TGCAGCGTTGAGAATTTTGCCCAGGGGGCTGACTATGGCTACACCTTC.

The gene calls are TRBV5-1 and TRBJ1-1; possible D gene TRBD1, 5 bases. The germline V and J ends were trimmed by 4 bases and 6 bases, with 13 bases remaining between them. This CDR3 spans 13 amino acids. CDR1 is SGHRS and CDR2 is YFSETQ in the germline V gene. The CDR3 bases are TGCGCCAGCAGCCTAAGCAGGGAAGCTGAAGCTTTCTTT. It specifies CASSLSREAEAFF.

The chain couples TRBV11-2 to TRBJ2-7; weak D call: TRBD1 (5 bases). Germline values: CDR1 SGHAT, CDR2 FQNNGV. This CDR3 contains 15 residues. V was trimmed by 4 bases and J by 1 base, leaving 14 bases between them. CDR3 coding DNA: TGTGCCAGCAGCTGGAGCCCCCAGGGATCCTACGAGCAGTACTTC. Protein product: CASSWSPQGSYEQYF.

This clonotype was seen more than once but under ten times. The V and J genes are TRBV6-2 or TRBV6-3 and TRBJ1-1, with D unresolved. The CDR3 extends over 13 amino acids. The V end lost 2 bases, the J end lost 11 bases, and 15 bases lay between the germline ends. Germline CDR1 reads MNHEY; CDR2 reads SVGEGT. The CDR3 nucleotides read TGTGCCAGCAGTTACGAAGAGGGCTCTGGGGCTTTCTTT. Translated, it gives CASSYEEGSGAFF.

The rearrangement joins TRBV12-3 or TRBV12-4 to TRBJ2-7; 7 bases align to TRBD1. V shed 5 bases, J shed 6 bases, and the junction held 4 bases outside the gene matches. The CDR3 consists of 12 residues. The CDR3 protein is CASSPGQAEQYF. In DNA, the CDR3 is TGTGCCAGCAGTCCCGGACAGGCCGAGCAGTACTTC.

The rearrangement links TRBV5-1 to TRBJ1-6; D is unclear. The V gene's germline CDR1 is SGHRS and CDR2 YFSETQ. V gave up 5 bases and J gave up 5 bases, with 14 bases separating them. The CDR3 totals 15 residues. This chain's CDR3 is CASRRSTTNNSPLHF. In nucleotides, the CDR3 is TGCGCCAGCAGAAGGAGTACTACCAATAATTCACCCCTCCACTTT. Variable domain in full (rest from reference TRBV5-1 and TRBJ1-6): KAGVTQTPRYLIKTRGQQVTLSCSPISGHRSVSWYQQTPGQGLQFLFEYFSETQRNKGNFPGRFSGRQFSNSRSEMNVSTLELGDSALYLCASRRSTTNNSPLHFGNGTRLTVT.

This chain joins TRBV6-5 and TRBJ2-2; D is perhaps TRBD2 (6 bases). Trimming removed 7 bases at V and 1 base at J, with 13 bases between. CDR1 MNHEY and CDR2 SVGAGI come from the germline V gene. The CDR3 spans 15 residues. Written as DNA, the CDR3 is TGTGCCAGCACACCCGGGACTCGGAACACCGGGGAGCTGTTTTTT. Translation gives CASTPGTRNTGELFF.

This clonotype has only a few counts. V gene TRBV12-5 combines with J gene TRBJ2-6; 9 nucleotides align to TRBD1. The CDR3 covers 19 residues. The V gene end was trimmed by 4 bases and the J gene end by 0 bases; junction bases not matched to a gene: 10. From germline, CDR1 is LGHNT and CDR2 FRNRAP. This CDR3 reads CASGSPGTGLVSGANVLTF. In DNA form, the CDR3 reads TGTGCTAGTGGTTCCCCGGGGACAGGGCTCGTCTCTGGGGCCAACGTCCTGACTTTC. Full variable domain (missing parts from reference TRBV12-5 and TRBJ2-6): DARVTQTPRHKVTEMGQEVTMRCQPILGHNTVFWYRQTMMQGLELLAYFRNRAPLDDSGMPKDRFSAEMPDATLATLKIQPSEPRDSAVYFCASGSPGTGLVSGANVLTFGAGSRLTVL.

The chain recombines TRBV6-1 with TRBJ2-3; D gene uncertain. V was pared by 2 bases and J by 8 bases, with 8 bases between. Germline V gene sequence: CDR1 MNHNS, CDR2 SASEGT. The CDR3 contains 12 residues. The CDR3 loop is CASSENIPTQYF. The CDR3 nucleotides read TGTGCCAGCAGTGAAAATATCCCTACGCAGTATTTT.

This sequence joins TRBV7-9 and TRBJ1-4; 7 bases are a match to TRBD1. Trimming at V came to 5 bases and at J to 6 bases, leaving 3 bases not matched to a gene. The length of the CDR3 is 13 residues. Germline V gene lookup returns CDR1 SEHNR and CDR2 FQNEAQ (reference sequence). The CDR3 loop is CASSLTGDEKLFF. The CDR3, as DNA: TGTGCCAGCAGCCTTACAGGGGATGAAAAACTGTTTTTT.

The chain employs TRBV20-1 and TRBJ2-3; D may be TRBD1 or TRBD2 (6 bases each). The CDR3 is 14 amino acids. Germline loops: CDR1 DFQATT, CDR2 SNEGSKA (reference sequence). V was pared by 8 bases and J by 1 base, with 16 bases between. In nucleotides, the CDR3 is TGCAGTACCAGGGGTTCGGGGGGCACAGATACGCAGTATTTT. Translating it yields CSTRGSGGTDTQYF.

To note about this clonotype: Without the conserved terminal phenylalanine or tryptophan, this CDR3 likely stems from a read error. The chain is built from TRBV28 and TRBJ2-7; no clear D gene. Germline V lookup: CDR1 MDHEN, CDR2 SYDVKM. V lost 3 bases, J lost 0 bases, and 9 bases lay in between. The CDR3 runs 14 residues. The CDR3 region is CASSFLARSYEQYL. In DNA form, the CDR3 reads TGTGCCAGCAGTTTTTTGGCCCGCTCCTACGAGCAGTACCTC.

J is TRBJ2-1 and V is TRBV10-3; possible D gene TRBD2, 6 bases. CDR1 and CDR2 (germline): ENHRY, SYGVKD. This CDR3 has 14 amino acids. V dropped 4 bases and J dropped 7 bases, with 14 bases sitting between them. CDR3 amino acids: CAISGPGLPNEQFF. The CDR3, as DNA: TGTGCCATCAGTGGTCCGGGACTTCCTAATGAGCAGTTCTTC.

This clonotype was recorded a few times. A much larger clone sits a single nucleotide away, making a read error possible. This is likely a read error, given that the CDR3 carries no conserved phenylalanine or tryptophan at its end. V usage is TRBV7-8 and J usage is TRBJ2-7, with unresolved D. The tail of the sequence fits TRBJ2-1 better, so the J call may be wrong. Germline V gene sequence: CDR1 SGHVS, CDR2 FQNEAQ. The CDR3 runs to 14 residues. The CDR3 here is CASSLASDRNEQFL. The CDR3 DNA sequence: TGTGCCAGCAGCTTAGCGTCGGATAGAAATGAGCAGTTCCTC.

Only a few counts were recorded for this clonotype. The V and J genes are TRBV7-9 and TRBJ1-4, with no clear D. Trimming took 0 bases from V and 8 from J, leaving 7 bases between them. Germline V gene data show CDR1 as SEHNR and CDR2 as FQNEAQ (reference sequence). The CDR3 totals 13 residues. The CDR3 nucleotides are TGTGCCAGCAGCTTAGCGCGAGGGGAAAAACTGTTTTTT. Translation: CASSLARGEKLFF. The full variable domain, completed using reference TRBV7-9 and TRBJ1-4, is DTGVSQNPRHKITKRGQNVTFRCDPISEHNRLYWYRQTLGQGPEFLTYFQNEAQLEKSRLLSDRFSAERPKGSFSTLEIQRTEQGDSAMYLCASSLARGEKLFFGSGTQLSVL.

The genes are TRBV10-3 and TRBJ2-1, with TRBD2 as a possible D gene (6 bases). Per the germline V gene, CDR1 is ENHRY and CDR2 is SYGVKD. This CDR3 contains 15 residues. V was cut by 0 bases and J by 7 bases, with 13 bases left in between. CDR3 in DNA: TGTGCCATCAGTGAGTCGGGACTTGCTACTAATGAGCAGTTCTTC. Encoded protein: CAISESGLATNEQFF.

The chain links TRBV6-6 to TRBJ2-5; 8 bases agree with TRBD2. The DNA end is more similar to TRBJ2-7, so the J call may be wrong. Germline V gene sequence: CDR1 MNHNY, CDR2 SVGAGI (reference sequence). This CDR3 region has 12 residues. CDR3 in amino acids: CASRAGAYEQYF. CDR3 nucleotide sequence: TGTGCCAGCAGAGCGGGGGCCTACGAGCAGTACTTC.

This clonotype was seen only a few times. The chain is built from TRBV2 and TRBJ2-5; D not certain. Gene TRBJ2-7 matches the end of the DNA better, so the J call may be wrong. The CDR3 runs 13 residues. CDR1 is SNHLY, CDR2 FYNNEI, per germline. CDR3 in amino acids: CASRTRISYEQYF. As DNA, the CDR3 is TGTGCCAGCAGGACGCGGATCTCCTACGAGCAGTACTTC.

V gene TRBV7-2 combines with J gene TRBJ2-7; maybe TRBD2 (5 bases). The J call could be wrong; TRBJ2-1 is a better fit for the DNA end. CDR1 and CDR2 from the germline V gene are SGHTA and FQGNSA. The CDR3 length is 14 residues. The DNA of the CDR3 is TGTGCCAGCAGCTCGTCCACTAGTTTCAATGAGCAGTTCTTC. Translation: CASSSSTSFNEQFF.

CDR3 loop: CSARVYKETQYF. The CDR3 nucleotides are TGCAGTGCTAGAGTGTATAAGGAGACCCAGTACTTC. This chain links TRBV20-1 with TRBJ2-5; no reliable D call. CDR1 is DFQATT, CDR2 SNEGSKA, per germline (reference sequence). V lost 1 base to trimming and J lost 5 bases, with 8 bases between them. The CDR3 consists of 12 residues.

V and J are TRBV29-1 and TRBJ2-5; D gene uncertain. The J call could be wrong; TRBJ2-7 is a better fit for the DNA end. The germline V gene encodes CDR1 SQVTM and CDR2 ANQGSEA. The CDR3 runs 11 residues. The CDR3 sequence is CSVNGPYEQYF. The CDR3 region has the DNA TGCAGCGTTAACGGACCCTACGAGCAGTACTTC.